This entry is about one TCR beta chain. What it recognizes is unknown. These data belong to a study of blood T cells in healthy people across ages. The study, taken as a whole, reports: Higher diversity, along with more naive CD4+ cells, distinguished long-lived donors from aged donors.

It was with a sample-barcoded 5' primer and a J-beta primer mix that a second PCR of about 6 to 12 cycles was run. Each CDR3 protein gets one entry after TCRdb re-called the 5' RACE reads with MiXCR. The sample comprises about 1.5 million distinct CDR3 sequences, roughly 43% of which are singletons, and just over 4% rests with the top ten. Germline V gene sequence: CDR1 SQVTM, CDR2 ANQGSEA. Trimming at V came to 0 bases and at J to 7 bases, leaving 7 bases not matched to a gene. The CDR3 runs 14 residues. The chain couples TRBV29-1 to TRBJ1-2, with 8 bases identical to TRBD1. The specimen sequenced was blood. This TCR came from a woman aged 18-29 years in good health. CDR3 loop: CSVEDPDRGFGYTF. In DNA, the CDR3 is TGCAGCGTTGAAGATCCAGACAGGGGATTTGGCTACACCTTC.